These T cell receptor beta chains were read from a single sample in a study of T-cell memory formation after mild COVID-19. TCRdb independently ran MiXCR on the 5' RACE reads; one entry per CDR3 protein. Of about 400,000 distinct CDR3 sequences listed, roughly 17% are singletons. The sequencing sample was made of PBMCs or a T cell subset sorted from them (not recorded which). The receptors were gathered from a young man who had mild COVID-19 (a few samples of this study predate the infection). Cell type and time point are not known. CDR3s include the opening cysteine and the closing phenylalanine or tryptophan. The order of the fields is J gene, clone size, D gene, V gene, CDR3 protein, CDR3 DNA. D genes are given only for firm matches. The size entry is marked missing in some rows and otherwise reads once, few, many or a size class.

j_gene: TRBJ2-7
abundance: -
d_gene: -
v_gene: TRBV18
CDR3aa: CASSPGLGEQYF
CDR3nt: TGTGCCAGCTCACCGGGGCTAGGAGAGCAGTACTTC

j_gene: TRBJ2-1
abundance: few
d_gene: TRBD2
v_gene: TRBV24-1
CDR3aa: CATSDLHLAGRNEQFF
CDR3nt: TGTGCCACCAGTGATTTGCACTTAGCGGGTCGCAATGAGCAGTTCTTC

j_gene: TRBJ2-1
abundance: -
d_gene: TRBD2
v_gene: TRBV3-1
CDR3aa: CASSQAASGDNEQFF
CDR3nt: TGTGCCAGCAGCCAAGCGGCTAGCGGAGACAATGAGCAGTTCTTC

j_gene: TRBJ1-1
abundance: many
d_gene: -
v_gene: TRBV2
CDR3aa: CASALPGRLVRAFF
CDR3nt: TGTGCCAGCGCTCTTCCGGGACGCCTGGTCCGGGCTTTCTTT

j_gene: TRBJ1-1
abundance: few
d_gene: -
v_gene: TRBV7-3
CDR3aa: CASSGTWSTEAFF
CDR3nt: TGTGCCAGCAGCGGTACCTGGAGCACTGAAGCTTTCTTT

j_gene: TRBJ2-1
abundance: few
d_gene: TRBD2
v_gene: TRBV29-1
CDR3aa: CSVPGLGLYNEQFF
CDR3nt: TGCAGCGTTCCGGGACTAGGACTCTACAATGAGCAGTTCTTC

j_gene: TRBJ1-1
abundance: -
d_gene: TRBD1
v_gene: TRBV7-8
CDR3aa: CASSTSTGGNTEAFF
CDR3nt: TGTGCCAGCAGCACCTCGACAGGGGGTAACACTGAAGCTTTCTTT

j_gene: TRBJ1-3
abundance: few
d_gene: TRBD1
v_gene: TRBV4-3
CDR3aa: CASSQALPGQTSGNTIYF
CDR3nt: TGCGCCAGCAGCCAAGCCCTCCCGGGACAGACCTCTGGAAACACCATATATTTT

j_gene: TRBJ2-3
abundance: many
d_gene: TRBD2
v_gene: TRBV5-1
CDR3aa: CASSVRLAGSTDTQYF
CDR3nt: TGTGCCAGCAGCGTAAGACTAGCGGGGTCCACAGATACGCAGTATTTT

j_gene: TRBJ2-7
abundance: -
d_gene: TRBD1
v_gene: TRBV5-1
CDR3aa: CASSSVGTGVNEQYF
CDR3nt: TGCGCCAGCAGCTCGGTCGGGACAGGGGTAAACGAGCAGTACTTC

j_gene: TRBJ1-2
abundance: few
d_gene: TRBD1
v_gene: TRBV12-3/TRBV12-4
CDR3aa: CASSQTGDGGYTF
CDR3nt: TGTGCCAGCAGCCAGACAGGGGACGGTGGCTACACCTTC

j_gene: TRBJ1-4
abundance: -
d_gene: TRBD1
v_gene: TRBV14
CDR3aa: CASSQDPTGAGEKLFF
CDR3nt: TGTGCCAGCAGCCAAGACCCAACAGGGGCGGGAGAAAAACTGTTTTTT

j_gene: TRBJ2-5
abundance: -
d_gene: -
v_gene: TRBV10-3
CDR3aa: CAISDREYQETQYF
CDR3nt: TGTGCCATCAGTGACAGAGAGTACCAAGAGACCCAGTACTTC

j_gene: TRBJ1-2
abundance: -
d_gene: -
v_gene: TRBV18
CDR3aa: CASSPRKGLDYGYTF
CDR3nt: TGTGCCAGCTCACCACGCAAGGGCCTTGACTATGGCTACACCTTC

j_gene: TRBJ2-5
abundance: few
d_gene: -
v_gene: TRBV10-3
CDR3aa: CAISPLMAMETQYF
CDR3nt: TGTGCCATCAGCCCCCTGATGGCGATGGAGACCCAGTACTTC

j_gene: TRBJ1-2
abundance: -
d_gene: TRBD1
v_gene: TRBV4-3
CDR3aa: CASSHARDRLYGYTF
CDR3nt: TGCGCCAGCAGCCACGCCCGGGACAGGCTTTATGGCTACACCTTC

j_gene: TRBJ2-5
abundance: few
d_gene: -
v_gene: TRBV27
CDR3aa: CASALWTAGKETQYF
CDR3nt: TGTGCCAGCGCCTTATGGACTGCAGGCAAAGAGACCCAGTACTTC

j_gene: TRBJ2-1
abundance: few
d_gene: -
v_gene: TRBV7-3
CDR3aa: CASSSPERGYNEQFF
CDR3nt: TGTGCCAGCAGCTCCCCCGAGAGGGGCTACAATGAGCAGTTCTTC

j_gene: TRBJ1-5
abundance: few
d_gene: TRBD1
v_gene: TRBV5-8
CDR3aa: CATKHRAGGNQPQHF
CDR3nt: TGTGCCACTAAACACCGGGCAGGGGGAAATCAGCCCCAGCATTTT

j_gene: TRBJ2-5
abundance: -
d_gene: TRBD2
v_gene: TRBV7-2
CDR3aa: CASGLSGGQETQYF
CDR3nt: TGTGCCAGCGGCCTATCGGGGGGCCAAGAGACCCAGTACTTC

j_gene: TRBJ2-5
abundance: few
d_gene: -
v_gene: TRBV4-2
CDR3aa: CASSPLRGTHQETQYF
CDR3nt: TGTGCCAGCAGCCCCCTCCGAGGGACACACCAAGAGACCCAGTACTTC

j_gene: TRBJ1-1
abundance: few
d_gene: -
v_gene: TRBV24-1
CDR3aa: CATSDFDPRTEINTEAFF
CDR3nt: TGTGCCACCAGTGATTTCGATCCCAGGACAGAGATTAACACTGAAGCTTTCTTT

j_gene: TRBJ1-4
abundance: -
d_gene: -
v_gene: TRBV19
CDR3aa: CASRTSGKLFF
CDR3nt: TGTGCCAGTAGGACCTCAGGAAAACTGTTTTTT

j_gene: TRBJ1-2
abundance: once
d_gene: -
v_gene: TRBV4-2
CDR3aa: CASSQDRGIAGGYTF
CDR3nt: TGTGCCAGCAGCCAAGACAGGGGCATTGCGGGTGGCTACACCTTC

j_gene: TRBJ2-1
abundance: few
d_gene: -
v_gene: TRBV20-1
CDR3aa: CSVPRRNYNYNEQFF
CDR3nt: TGCAGTGTCCCGCGCAGGAACTATAACTACAATGAGCAGTTCTTC

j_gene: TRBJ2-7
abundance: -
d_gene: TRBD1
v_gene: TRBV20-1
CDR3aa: CSAAGQGPYEQYF
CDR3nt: TGCAGTGCAGCGGGACAGGGTCCCTACGAGCAGTACTTC

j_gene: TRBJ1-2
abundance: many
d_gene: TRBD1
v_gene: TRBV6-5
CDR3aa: CASSYKGQGVYGYTF
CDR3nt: TGTGCCAGCAGTTACAAGGGACAGGGAGTCTATGGCTACACCTTC

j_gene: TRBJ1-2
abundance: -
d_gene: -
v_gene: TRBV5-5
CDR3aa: CASSLAPLRAEYGYTF
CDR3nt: TGTGCCAGCAGCTTGGCCCCGCTCCGGGCCGAATATGGCTACACCTTC

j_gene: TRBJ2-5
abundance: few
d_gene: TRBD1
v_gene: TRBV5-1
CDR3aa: CASGDRTGGSWETQYF
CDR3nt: TGCGCCAGCGGGGACCGAACAGGGGGCTCTTGGGAGACCCAGTACTTC

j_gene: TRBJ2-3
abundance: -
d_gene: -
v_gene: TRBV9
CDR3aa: CASSVRPLLAADTQYF
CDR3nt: TGTGCCAGCAGCGTACGACCGTTACTGGCCGCAGATACGCAGTATTTT

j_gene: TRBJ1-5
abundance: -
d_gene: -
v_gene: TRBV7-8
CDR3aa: CASSLSPDQPQHF
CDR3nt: TGTGCCAGCAGCTTATCTCCGGATCAGCCCCAGCATTTT

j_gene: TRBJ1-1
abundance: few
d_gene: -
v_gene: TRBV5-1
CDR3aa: CASSPLQPPNTEAFF
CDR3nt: TGCGCCAGCAGCCCTCTACAGCCTCCCAACACTGAAGCTTTCTTT

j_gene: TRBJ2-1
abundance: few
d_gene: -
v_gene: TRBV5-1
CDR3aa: CASSLVADKTADEQFF
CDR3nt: TGCGCCAGCAGCTTGGTGGCAGACAAGACTGCCGATGAGCAGTTCTTC

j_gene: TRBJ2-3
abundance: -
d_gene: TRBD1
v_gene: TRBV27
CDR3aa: CASSQATGWDTQYF
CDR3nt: TGTGCCAGCAGTCAGGCGACAGGGTGGGATACGCAGTATTTT

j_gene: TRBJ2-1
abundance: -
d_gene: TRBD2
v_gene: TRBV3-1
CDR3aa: CASRPGGGPYNEQFF
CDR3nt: TGTGCCAGCAGGCCTGGGGGGGGACCCTACAATGAGCAGTTCTTC

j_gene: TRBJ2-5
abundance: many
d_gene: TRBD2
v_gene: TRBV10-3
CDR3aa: CAIGSAGLAGGHGTQYF
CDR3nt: TGTGCCATCGGATCGGCTGGACTAGCGGGGGGGCACGGGACCCAGTACTTC

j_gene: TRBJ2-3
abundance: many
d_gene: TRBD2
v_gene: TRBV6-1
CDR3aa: CASSAGGGTDTQYF
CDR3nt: TGTGCCAGCAGTGCGGGGGGGGGCACAGATACGCAGTATTTT

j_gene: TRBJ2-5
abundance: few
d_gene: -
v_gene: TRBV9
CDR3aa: CASSVAPAQETQYF
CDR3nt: TGTGCCAGCAGCGTAGCTCCAGCCCAAGAGACCCAGTACTTC

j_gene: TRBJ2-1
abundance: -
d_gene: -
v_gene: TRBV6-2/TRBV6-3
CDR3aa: CASSYSGRGDSYNEQFF
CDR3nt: TGTGCCAGCAGTTACTCGGGTAGGGGGGACTCCTACAATGAGCAGTTCTTC

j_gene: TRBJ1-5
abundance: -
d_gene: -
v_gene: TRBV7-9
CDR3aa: CASQPVRAGITQPQHF
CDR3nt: TGTGCCAGCCAACCGGTTCGGGCGGGTATCACGCAGCCCCAGCATTTT

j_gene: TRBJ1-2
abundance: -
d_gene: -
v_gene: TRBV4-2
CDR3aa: CASSQDPRTFHGYTF
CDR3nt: TGTGCCAGCAGCCAAGATCCCCGGACATTCCATGGCTACACCTTC

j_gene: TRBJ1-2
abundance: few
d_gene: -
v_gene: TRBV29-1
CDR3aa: CSGAGSYGYTF
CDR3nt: TGCAGCGGGGCAGGAAGCTATGGCTACACCTTC

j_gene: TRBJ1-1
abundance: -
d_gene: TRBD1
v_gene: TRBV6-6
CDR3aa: CASSYIRGRTEAFF
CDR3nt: TGTGCCAGCAGTTACATCAGGGGGCGGACTGAAGCTTTCTTT

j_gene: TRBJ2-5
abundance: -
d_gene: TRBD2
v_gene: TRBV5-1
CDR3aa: CASSLDGRGGNF
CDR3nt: TGCGCCAGCAGCTTGGATGGTCGGGGGGGGAACTTC

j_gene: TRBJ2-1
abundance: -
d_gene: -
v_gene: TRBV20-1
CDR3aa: CSASEYNEQFF
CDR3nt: TGCAGTGCTAGCGAGTACAATGAGCAGTTCTTC

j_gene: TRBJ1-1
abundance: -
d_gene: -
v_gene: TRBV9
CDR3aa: CASSVGPNTEAFF
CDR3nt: TGTGCCAGCAGCGTAGGTCCTAACACTGAAGCTTTCTTT

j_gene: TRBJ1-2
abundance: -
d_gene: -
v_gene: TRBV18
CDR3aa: CASSPNGDSGYGYTF
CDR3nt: TGTGCCAGCTCACCAAACGGGGACTCCGGCTATGGCTACACCTTC

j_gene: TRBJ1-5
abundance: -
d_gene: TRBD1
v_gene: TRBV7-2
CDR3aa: CASSPRQGVHQPQHF
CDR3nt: TGTGCCAGCAGCCCACGACAGGGGGTCCATCAGCCCCAGCATTTT

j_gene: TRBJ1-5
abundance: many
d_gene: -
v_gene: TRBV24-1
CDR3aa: CAPGKTDQPQHF
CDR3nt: TGTGCACCCGGGAAGACGGATCAGCCCCAGCATTTT

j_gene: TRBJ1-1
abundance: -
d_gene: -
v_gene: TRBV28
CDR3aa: CASSPRGGGNTEAFF
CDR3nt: TGTGCCAGCAGTCCAAGGGGAGGGGGTAACACTGAAGCTTTCTTT

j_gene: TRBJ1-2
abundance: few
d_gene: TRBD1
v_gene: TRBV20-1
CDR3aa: CSVTGGYGYTF
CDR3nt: TGCAGTGTTACAGGGGGCTATGGCTACACCTTC

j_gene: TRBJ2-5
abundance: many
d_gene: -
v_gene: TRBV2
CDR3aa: CAVAFTGTGETQYF
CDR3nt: TGTGCAGTGGCGTTCACCGGCACTGGGGAGACCCAGTACTTC

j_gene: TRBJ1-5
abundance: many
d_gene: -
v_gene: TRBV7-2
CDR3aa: CASSFGPSTQPQHF
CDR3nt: TGTGCCAGCAGCTTCGGTCCTAGCACTCAGCCCCAGCATTTT

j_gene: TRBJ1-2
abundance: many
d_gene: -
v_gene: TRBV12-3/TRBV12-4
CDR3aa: CASSLVANYGYTF
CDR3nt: TGTGCCAGCAGTTTAGTCGCTAACTATGGCTACACCTTC

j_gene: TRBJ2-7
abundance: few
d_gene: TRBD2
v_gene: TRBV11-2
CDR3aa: CASSGAGTSNYEQYF
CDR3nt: TGTGCCAGCAGCGGCGCCGGGACTAGTAACTACGAGCAGTACTTC

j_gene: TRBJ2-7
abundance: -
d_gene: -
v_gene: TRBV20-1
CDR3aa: CSAGPPGANEQYF
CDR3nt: TGCAGTGCGGGGCCCCCGGGGGCCAACGAGCAGTACTTC

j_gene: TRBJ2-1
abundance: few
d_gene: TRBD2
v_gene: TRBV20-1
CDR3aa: CSAQRGYEQFF
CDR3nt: TGCAGTGCTCAGCGGGGTTATGAGCAGTTCTTC